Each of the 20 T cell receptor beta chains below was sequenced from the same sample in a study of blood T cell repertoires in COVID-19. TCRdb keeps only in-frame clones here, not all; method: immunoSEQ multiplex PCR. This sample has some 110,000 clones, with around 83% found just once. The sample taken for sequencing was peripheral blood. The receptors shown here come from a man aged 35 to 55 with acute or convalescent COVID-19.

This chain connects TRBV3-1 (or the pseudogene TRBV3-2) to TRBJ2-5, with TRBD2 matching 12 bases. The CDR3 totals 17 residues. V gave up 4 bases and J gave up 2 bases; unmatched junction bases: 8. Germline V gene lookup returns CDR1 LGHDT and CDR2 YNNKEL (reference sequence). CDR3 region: CASSPPGLAGLQETQYF. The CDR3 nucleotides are TGTGCCAGCAGCCCCCCCGGACTAGCGGGGCTTCAAGAGACCCAGTACTTC.

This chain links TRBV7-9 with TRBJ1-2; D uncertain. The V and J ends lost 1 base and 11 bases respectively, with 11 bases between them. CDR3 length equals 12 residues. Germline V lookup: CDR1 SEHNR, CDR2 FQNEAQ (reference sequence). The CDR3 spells CASSLVIWEYTF. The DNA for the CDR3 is TGTGCCAGCAGCTTAGTGATCTGGGAGTACACCTTC.

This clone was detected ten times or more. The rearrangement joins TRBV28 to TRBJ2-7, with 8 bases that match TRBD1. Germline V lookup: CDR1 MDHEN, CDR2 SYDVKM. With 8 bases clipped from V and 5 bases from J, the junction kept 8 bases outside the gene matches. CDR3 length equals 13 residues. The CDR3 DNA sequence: TGTGCCAGCGGAGGACAGGGAAGCCACGAGCAGTACTTC. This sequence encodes CASGGQGSHEQYF. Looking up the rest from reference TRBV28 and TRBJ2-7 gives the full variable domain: DVKVTQSSRYLVKRTGEKVFLECVQDMDHENMFWYRQDPGLGLRLIYFSYDVKMKEKGDIPEGYSVSREKKERFSLILESASTNQTSMYLCASGGQGSHEQYFGPGTRLTVT.

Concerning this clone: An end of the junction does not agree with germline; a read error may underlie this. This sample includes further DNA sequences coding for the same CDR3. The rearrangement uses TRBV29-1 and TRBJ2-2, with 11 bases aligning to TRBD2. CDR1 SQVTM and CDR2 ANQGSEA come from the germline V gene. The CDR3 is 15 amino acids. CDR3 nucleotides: TGCAGCGTTGGAACTAGCGGGGGTTTCACCGGAGAGCTGTTTTTT. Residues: CSVGTSGGFTGELFF.

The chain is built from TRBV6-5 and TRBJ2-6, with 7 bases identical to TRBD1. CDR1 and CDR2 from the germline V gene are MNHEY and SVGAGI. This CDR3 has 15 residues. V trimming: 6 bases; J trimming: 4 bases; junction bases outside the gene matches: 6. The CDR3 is CASRSQGTGANVLTF. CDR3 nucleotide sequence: TGTGCCAGCAGATCACAGGGGACGGGGGCCAACGTCCTGACTTTC.

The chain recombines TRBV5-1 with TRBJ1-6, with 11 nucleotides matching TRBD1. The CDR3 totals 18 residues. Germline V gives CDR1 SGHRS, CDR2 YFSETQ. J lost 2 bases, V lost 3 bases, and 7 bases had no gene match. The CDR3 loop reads CASSSAGTGGTYNSPLHF. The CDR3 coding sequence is TGCGCCAGCAGCTCAGCAGGGACAGGGGGAACCTATAATTCACCCCTCCACTTT. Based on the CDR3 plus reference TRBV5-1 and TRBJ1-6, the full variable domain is KAGVTQTPRYLIKTRGQQVTLSCSPISGHRSVSWYQQTPGQGLQFLFEYFSETQRNKGNFPGRFSGRQFSNSRSEMNVSTLELGDSALYLCASSSAGTGGTYNSPLHFGNGTRLTVT.

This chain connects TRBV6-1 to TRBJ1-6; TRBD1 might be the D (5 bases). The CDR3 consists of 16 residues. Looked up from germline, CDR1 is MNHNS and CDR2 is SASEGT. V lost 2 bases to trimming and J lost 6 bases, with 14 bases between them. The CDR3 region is CASSERQGGINSPLHF. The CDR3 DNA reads TGTGCCAGCAGTGAAAGGCAGGGTGGCATTAATTCACCCCTCCACTTT.

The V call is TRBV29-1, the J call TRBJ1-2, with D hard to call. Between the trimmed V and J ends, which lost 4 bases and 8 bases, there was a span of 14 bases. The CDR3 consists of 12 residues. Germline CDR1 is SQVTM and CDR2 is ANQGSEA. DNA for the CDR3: TGCAGCGTTGGGGCGGGAAGTTTCGGCTACACCTTC. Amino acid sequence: CSVGAGSFGYTF.

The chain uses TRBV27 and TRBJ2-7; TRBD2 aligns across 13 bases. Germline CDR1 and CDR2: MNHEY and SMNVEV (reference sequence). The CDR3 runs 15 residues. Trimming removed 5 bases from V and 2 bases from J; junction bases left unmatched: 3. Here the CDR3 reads CASSHTSGGAYEQYF. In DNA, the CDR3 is TGTGCCAGCAGTCATACTAGCGGGGGGGCCTACGAGCAGTACTTC.

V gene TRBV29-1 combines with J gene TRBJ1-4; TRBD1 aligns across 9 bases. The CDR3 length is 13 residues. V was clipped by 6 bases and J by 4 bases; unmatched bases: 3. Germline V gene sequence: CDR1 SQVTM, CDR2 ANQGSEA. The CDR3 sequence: CSVVTGGNEKLFF. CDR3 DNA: TGCAGCGTCGTGACAGGGGGTAATGAAAAACTGTTTTTT.

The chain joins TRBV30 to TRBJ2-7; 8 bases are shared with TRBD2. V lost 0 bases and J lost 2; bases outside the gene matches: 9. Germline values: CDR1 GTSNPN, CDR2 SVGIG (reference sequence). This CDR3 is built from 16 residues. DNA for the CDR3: TGTGCCTGGAGTGTACTTAAGGGGACTAGGGCCTACGAGCAGTACTTC. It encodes CAWSVLKGTRAYEQYF.

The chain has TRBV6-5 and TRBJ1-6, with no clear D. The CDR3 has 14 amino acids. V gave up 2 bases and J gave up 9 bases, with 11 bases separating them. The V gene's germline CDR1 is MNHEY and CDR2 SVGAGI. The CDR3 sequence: CASSYGERLSPLHF. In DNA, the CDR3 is TGTGCCAGCAGTTACGGAGAACGTCTTTCACCCCTCCACTTT.

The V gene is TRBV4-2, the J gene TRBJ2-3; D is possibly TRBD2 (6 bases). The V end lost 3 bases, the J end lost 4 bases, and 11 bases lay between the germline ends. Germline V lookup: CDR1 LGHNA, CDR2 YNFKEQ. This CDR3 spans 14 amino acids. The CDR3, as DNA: TGTGCCAGCAGCCAGACTAGGTTGGCAGATACGCAGTATTTT. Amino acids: CASSQTRLADTQYF.

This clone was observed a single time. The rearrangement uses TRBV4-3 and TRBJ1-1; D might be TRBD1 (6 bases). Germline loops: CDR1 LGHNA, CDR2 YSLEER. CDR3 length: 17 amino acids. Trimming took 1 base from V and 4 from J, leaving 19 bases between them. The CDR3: CASSQVIHREGSTEAFF. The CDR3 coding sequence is TGCGCCAGCAGCCAAGTAATTCACAGGGAAGGGAGCACTGAAGCTTTCTTT.

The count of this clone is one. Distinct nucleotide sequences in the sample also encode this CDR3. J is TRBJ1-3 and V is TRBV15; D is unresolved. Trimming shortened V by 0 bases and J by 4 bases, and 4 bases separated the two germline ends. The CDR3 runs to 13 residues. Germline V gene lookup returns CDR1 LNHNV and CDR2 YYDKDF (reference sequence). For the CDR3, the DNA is TGTGCCACCAGCAGAGATCGGGGAAACACCATATATTTT. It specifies CATSRDRGNTIYF.

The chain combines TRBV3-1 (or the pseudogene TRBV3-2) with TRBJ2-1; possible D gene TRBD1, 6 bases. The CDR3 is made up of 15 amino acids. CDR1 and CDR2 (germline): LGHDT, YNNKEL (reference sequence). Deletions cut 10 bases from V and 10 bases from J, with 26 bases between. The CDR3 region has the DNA TGTGCCAACCCGTCAAACAAAGGGACAAGGGCAGAGCAGTTCTTC. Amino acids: CANPSNKGTRAEQFF.

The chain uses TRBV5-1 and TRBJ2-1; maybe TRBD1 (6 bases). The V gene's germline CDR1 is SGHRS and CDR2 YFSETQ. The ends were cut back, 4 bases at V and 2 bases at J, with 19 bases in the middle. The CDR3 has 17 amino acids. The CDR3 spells CASSAQPPGQTYNEQFF. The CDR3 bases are TGCGCCAGCAGCGCCCAACCTCCGGGACAAACCTACAATGAGCAGTTCTTC.

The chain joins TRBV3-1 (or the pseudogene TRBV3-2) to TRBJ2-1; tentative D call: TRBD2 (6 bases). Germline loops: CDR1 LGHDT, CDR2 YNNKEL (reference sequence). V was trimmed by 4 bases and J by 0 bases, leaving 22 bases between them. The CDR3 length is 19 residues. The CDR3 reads CASSPLLGWGVGSYNEQFF. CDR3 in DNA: TGTGCCAGCAGCCCGTTGTTGGGATGGGGGGTGGGCTCCTACAATGAGCAGTTCTTC.

CDR3 amino acids: CASSPDRRNTEAFF. For the CDR3, the DNA is TGTGCCAGCAGCCCAGACAGGAGGAACACTGAAGCTTTCTTT. The chain has TRBV7-9 and TRBJ1-1, with D possibly TRBD1 on 6 matching bases. The CDR3 consists of 14 residues. Trimming stripped 5 bases from V and 1 base from J, with 11 bases between. The germline V gene has CDR1 SEHNR and CDR2 FQNEAQ (reference sequence).

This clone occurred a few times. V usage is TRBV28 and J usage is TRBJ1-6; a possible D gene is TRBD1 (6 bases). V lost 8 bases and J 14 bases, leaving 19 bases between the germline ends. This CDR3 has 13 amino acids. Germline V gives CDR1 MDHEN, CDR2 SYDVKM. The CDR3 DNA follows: TGTGCCAGCCGGACAGAAATCGTTCAATCCCTCCACTTT. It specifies CASRTEIVQSLHF.